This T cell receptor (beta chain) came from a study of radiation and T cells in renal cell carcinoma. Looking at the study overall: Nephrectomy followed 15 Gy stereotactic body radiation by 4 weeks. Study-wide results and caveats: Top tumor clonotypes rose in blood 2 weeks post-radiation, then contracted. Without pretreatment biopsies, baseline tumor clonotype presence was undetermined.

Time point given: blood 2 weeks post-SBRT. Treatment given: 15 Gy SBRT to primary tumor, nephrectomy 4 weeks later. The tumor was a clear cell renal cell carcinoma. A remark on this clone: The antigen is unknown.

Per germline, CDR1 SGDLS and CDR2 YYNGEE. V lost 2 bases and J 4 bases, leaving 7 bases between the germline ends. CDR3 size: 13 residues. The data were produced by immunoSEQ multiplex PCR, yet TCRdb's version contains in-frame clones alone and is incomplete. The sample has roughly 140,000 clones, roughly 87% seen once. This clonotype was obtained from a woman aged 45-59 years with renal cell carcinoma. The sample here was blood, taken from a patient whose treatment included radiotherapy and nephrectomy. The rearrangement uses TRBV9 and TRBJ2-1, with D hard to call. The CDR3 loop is CASSVVTYNEQFF. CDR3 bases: TGTGCCAGCAGCGTTGTTACTTACAATGAGCAGTTCTTC.